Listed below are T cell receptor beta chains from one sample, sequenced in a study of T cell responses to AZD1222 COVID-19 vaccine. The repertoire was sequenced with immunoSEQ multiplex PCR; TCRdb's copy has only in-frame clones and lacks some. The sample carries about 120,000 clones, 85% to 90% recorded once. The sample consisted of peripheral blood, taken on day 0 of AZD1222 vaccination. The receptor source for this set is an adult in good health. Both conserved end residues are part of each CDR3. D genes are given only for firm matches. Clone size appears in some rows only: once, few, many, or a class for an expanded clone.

CDR3aa: CASLKPGTAYNEQFF
CDR3nt: TGTGCCAGTCTCAAGCCGGGGACAGCATACAATGAGCAGTTCTTC
abundance: -
d_gene: TRBD1
v_gene: TRBV19
j_gene: TRBJ2-1

CDR3aa: CASSYGPGGYEQYF
CDR3nt: TGTGCCAGCAGTTACGGCCCGGGGGGCTACGAGCAGTACTTC
abundance: few
d_gene: TRBD2
v_gene: TRBV6-5
j_gene: TRBJ2-7

CDR3aa: CASSYTQSNQPQHF
CDR3nt: TGTGCCAGCAGTTACACACAGTCTAATCAGCCCCAGCATTTT
abundance: -
d_gene: -
v_gene: TRBV6-5
j_gene: TRBJ1-5

CDR3aa: CASTPGKLYGYTF
CDR3nt: TGTGCCAGCACCCCAGGGAAACTCTATGGCTACACCTTC
abundance: -
d_gene: -
v_gene: TRBV6-5
j_gene: TRBJ1-2

CDR3aa: CASSAPPSTDTQYF
CDR3nt: TGTGCCAGCAGCGCGCCCCCTAGCACAGATACGCAGTATTTT
abundance: once
d_gene: -
v_gene: TRBV7-9
j_gene: TRBJ2-3

CDR3aa: CASSFQGVGQEQPQHF
CDR3nt: TGTGCCAGCAGTTTTCAGGGTGTGGGACAAGAACAGCCCCAGCATTTT
abundance: once
d_gene: -
v_gene: TRBV28
j_gene: TRBJ1-5

CDR3aa: CASSLGIFGLNEQYF
CDR3nt: TGTGCCAGCAGCTTGGGTATATTCGGGCTTAACGAGCAGTACTTC
abundance: few
d_gene: -
v_gene: TRBV5-5
j_gene: TRBJ2-7

CDR3aa: CASSLGYEQYF
CDR3nt: TGTGCCAGCAGCCTTGGCTACGAGCAGTACTTC
abundance: -
d_gene: -
v_gene: TRBV2
j_gene: TRBJ2-7

CDR3aa: CSARDRETQYF
CDR3nt: TGCAGTGCTAGAGATAGGGAGACCCAGTACTTC
abundance: -
d_gene: -
v_gene: TRBV20-1
j_gene: TRBJ2-5

CDR3aa: CASSQGLAGGPSTDTQYF
CDR3nt: TGTGCCAGCAGCCAAGGTCTAGCGGGGGGCCCTAGCACAGATACGCAGTATTTT
abundance: -
d_gene: TRBD2
v_gene: TRBV4-2
j_gene: TRBJ2-3

CDR3aa: CASSVAQRGEKLFF
CDR3nt: TGTGCCAGCAGTGTAGCGCAACGCGGTGAAAAACTGTTTTTT
abundance: -
d_gene: -
v_gene: TRBV2
j_gene: TRBJ1-4

CDR3aa: CASSPNGVPYEQYF
CDR3nt: TGTGCCAGTAGTCCTAATGGGGTCCCCTACGAGCAGTACTTC
abundance: -
d_gene: -
v_gene: TRBV19
j_gene: TRBJ2-7

CDR3aa: CASSSGLAGGYETQYF
CDR3nt: TGTGCCAGCAGCTCGGGACTAGCGGGAGGGTATGAGACCCAGTACTTC
abundance: -
d_gene: TRBD2
v_gene: TRBV11-2
j_gene: TRBJ2-5

CDR3aa: CASKLEAGARKYF
CDR3nt: TGTGCCAGCAAGTTAGAAGCGGGGGCCAGGAAGTACTTC
abundance: once
d_gene: TRBD2
v_gene: TRBV3-1/TRBV3-2
j_gene: TRBJ2-7